The clone carrying this T cell receptor (beta chain) has at least ten counts. The antigen is unknown. Unsorted libraries were prepared from 2 million PBMCs that had been stored at -80 C. This specimen belongs to a study of neurological immune-mediated disorders. Sequencing runs each generated in excess of 200 million TCR-beta sequences derived from 15-18 subjects. TCRdb fed the 5' RACE reads into MiXCR, producing one record per CDR3 protein. The table has about 25,000 distinct CDR3 sequences, about 3.5% seen once. The study, taken as a whole, reports: Any association between clinical or MRI features and the multiple sclerosis repertoire cluster was absent. A possible signature appeared as one related-CDR3 cluster, in which phylogenetic grouping placed the repertoires of 18 of 34 multiple sclerosis patients.

The CDR3 sequence is 16 residues long. The V gene's germline CDR1 is SGHKS and CDR2 YYEKEE (reference sequence). Trimming pared 2 bases from V and 6 bases from J, leaving 17 bases between. The sequence derives from a woman in her thirties with multiple sclerosis. Sample: PBMCs. The chain links TRBV5-5 to TRBJ1-4; D is perhaps TRBD1 (6 bases). CDR3 nucleotides: TGTGCCAGCAGCTTCGCCTCGGGGGGCGAGGATGAAAAACTGTTTTTT. Its protein is CASSFASGGEDEKLFF.